This T cell receptor beta chain was retrieved from a study of blood T cell repertoires in COVID-19. Study-wide background: Sources were T cells, B-cell-depleted T cells, or PBMCs; the material itself was cDNA or gDNA.

Per the original methods: Amplification with reference gene primers provided the estimates of nucleated cell counts. The table came from immunoSEQ multiplex PCR; TCRdb's copy has only in-frame clones and leaves some out. V, J and clone size are taken as reported in that table, and D and trimming were inferred from the DNA itself. The table has under 250,000 clones, approximately 88% seen once; the top ten hold about 27%. There are a few counts of this clone. Germline values: CDR1 SNHLY, CDR2 FYNNEI. The CDR3 is 17 residues long. V dropped 5 bases and J dropped 9; count of bases not matched to a gene: 18.

The sample comprised peripheral blood. V usage is TRBV2 and J usage is TRBJ2-1; 8 bases agree with TRBD2. The TCR originated in a man aged 40-49 years with acute or convalescent COVID-19. CDR3 nucleotides: TGTGCCAGCAGTAAGGCCCCCAGGAGCGGGAGCTCCCGTGAGCAGTTCTTC. Translated: CASSKAPRSGSSREQFF.